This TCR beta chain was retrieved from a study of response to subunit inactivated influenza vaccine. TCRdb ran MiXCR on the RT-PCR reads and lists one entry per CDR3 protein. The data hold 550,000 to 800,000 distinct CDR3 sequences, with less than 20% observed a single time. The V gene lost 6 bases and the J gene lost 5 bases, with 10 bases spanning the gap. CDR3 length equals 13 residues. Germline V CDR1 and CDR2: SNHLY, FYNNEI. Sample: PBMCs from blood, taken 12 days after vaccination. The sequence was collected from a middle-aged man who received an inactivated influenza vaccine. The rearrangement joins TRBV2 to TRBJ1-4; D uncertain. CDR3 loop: CASRTDGNEKLFF. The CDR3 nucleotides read TGTGCCAGCAGGACGGACGGAAATGAAAAACTGTTTTTT.